A selection of T cell receptor beta chains follows, all from one sample in a study of blood T cell repertoires in COVID-19. The assay was immunoSEQ multiplex PCR, and TCRdb's table has in-frame clones only and misses some. Among 350,000 to 500,000 clones listed, approximately 90% were seen once. Sequenced sample: PBMCs or T cells enriched from blood (not recorded which). These receptors were collected from a woman aged 18-29 years who had been exposed to COVID-19. The CDR3 runs from the conserved cysteine through the conserved F or W. D genes are given only for firm matches. Only some rows state a clone size, as once, few, many or a class for expanded clones.

d_call | j_call | v_call | cdr3_length | clone_size | cdr3_nt | cdr3_aa
TRBD1 | TRBJ2-2 | TRBV6-2/TRBV6-3 | 18 | - | TGTGCCAGCAGTTACTCGGAGGAAAGGGACAGAGCCACCGGGGAGCTGTTTTTT | CASSYSEERDRATGELFF
TRBD1 | TRBJ2-7 | TRBV7-6 | 14 | - | TGTGCCAGCAGCTTTCGGGACAGCTCCTACGAGCAGTACTTC | CASSFRDSSYEQYF
- | TRBJ2-2 | TRBV19 | 15 | - | TGTGCCAGTAGTATAGTGTCCGGGAACACCGGGGAGCTGTTTTTT | CASSIVSGNTGELFF
TRBD1 | TRBJ1-1 | TRBV5-1 | 14 | - | TGCGCCAGCAGCTCACAGGGGGCGAACACTGAAGCTTTCTTT | CASSSQGANTEAFF
TRBD1 | TRBJ2-7 | TRBV5-1 | 13 | - | TGCGCCAGCAGCTTTTCAGGGGGCAACGAGCAGTACTTC | CASSFSGGNEQYF
- | TRBJ1-6 | TRBV18 | 18 | - | TGTGCCAGCTCACCACCCCCACAGGCGAGCTCCTATAATTCACCCCTCCACTTT | CASSPPPQASSYNSPLHF
TRBD2 | TRBJ2-5 | TRBV30 | 15 | - | TGTGCCTGGAGATTAGGTCTAGCGGGGAGGGAGACCCAGTACTTC | CAWRLGLAGRETQYF
- | TRBJ1-2 | TRBV4-2 | 14 | - | TGTGCCAGCAGCCAAGAGCGGCAGAACTATGGCTACACCTTC | CASSQERQNYGYTF
- | TRBJ2-7 | TRBV28 | 14 | - | TGTGCCAGCAGACCCGAGGGACTTACCTACGAGCAGTACTTC | CASRPEGLTYEQYF
- | TRBJ1-4 | TRBV7-8 | 14 | - | TGTGCCAGCAGCTTAGCAGGGGTGGACGAAAAACTGTTTTTT | CASSLAGVDEKLFF
TRBD2 | TRBJ2-7 | TRBV5-8 | 16 | - | TGTGCCAGCAGCTGGGATCCGGGGGGAACTTCCTACGAGCAGTACTTC | CASSWDPGGTSYEQYF
TRBD1 | TRBJ2-3 | TRBV3-1/TRBV3-2 | 12 | - | TGTGCCAGCAGCTCACAGGGGGATACGCAGTATTTT | CASSSQGDTQYF
TRBD1 | TRBJ2-1 | TRBV19 | 14 | - | TGTGCCAGTAAGAGACAGGGGGCGCGGGATGAGCAGTTCTTC | CASKRQGARDEQFF
TRBD2 | TRBJ2-1 | TRBV25-1 | 15 | - | TGTGCCACCGCGTTAGGCGGGAGCTCCTACAATGAGCAGTTCTTC | CATALGGSSYNEQFF
- | TRBJ2-1 | TRBV15 | 15 | - | TGTGCCACCAGCAGATCACCTAGCTCCTACAATGAGCAGTTCTTC | CATSRSPSSYNEQFF
TRBD1 | TRBJ1-2 | TRBV4-1 | 17 | - | TGCGCCAGCCAAGGCCGGGGGGGACAGGGGGATAACTATGGCTACACCTTC | CASQGRGGQGDNYGYTF
- | TRBJ2-1 | TRBV7-3 | 14 | - | TGTGCCAGCAGGGAGGGGGGGCCCGACAATGAGCAGTTCTTC | CASREGGPDNEQFF
- | TRBJ1-4 | TRBV7-9 | 13 | once | TGTGCCGCAGCGGCGGCGTTCGATGAAAAACTGTTTTTT | CAAAAAFDEKLFF
- | TRBJ2-3 | TRBV28 | 10 | - | TGTGCCAGCAGTTTCCCTCTTAGACTTTTT | CASSFPLRLF
- | TRBJ1-4 | TRBV24-1 | 15 | - | TGTGCCACCAGTGATTCTGGGGGCACTAATGAAAAACTGTTTTTT | CATSDSGGTNEKLFF
- | TRBJ2-5 | TRBV5-1 | 13 | few | TGCGCCAGCAGCTCCCAGGGTATAGAGACCCAGTACTTC | CASSSQGIETQYF
TRBD1 | TRBJ1-2 | TRBV9 | 15 | once | TGTGCCAGCAGCTCCGGGACAGGGGGCGCCTATGGCTACACCTTC | CASSSGTGGAYGYTF
TRBD1 | TRBJ2-1 | TRBV9 | 14 | once | TGTGCCAGCAGCGTAGGGGGACAGGTCAATGAGCAGTTCTTC | CASSVGGQVNEQFF
- | TRBJ2-4 | TRBV5-1 | 15 | - | TGCGCCAGCAGCTTGGTCGGGGCAGGGGAAAACATTCAGTACTTC | CASSLVGAGENIQYF
TRBD2 | TRBJ2-3 | TRBV27 | 15 | - | TGTGCCAGCAGCCGACTAGCGGGAGACACAGATACGCAGTATTTT | CASSRLAGDTDTQYF
- | TRBJ1-6 | TRBV14 | 13 | - | TGTGCCAGCAGCCACAGCGGGAATTCACCCCTCCACTTT | CASSHSGNSPLHF
TRBD2 | TRBJ2-7 | TRBV19 | 15 | - | TGTGCCAGTAGTATTGGGCTAGCGGGAGGCTACGAGCAGTACTTC | CASSIGLAGGYEQYF
- | TRBJ1-1 | TRBV5-1 | 14 | - | TGCGCCATCAAGGGTACCGCAGGGGCTACTGAAGCTTTCTTT | CAIKGTAGATEAFF
- | TRBJ2-7 | TRBV28 | 15 | - | TGTGCCAGCAGTTTATTGGCGGCGGCTCCCTACGAGCAGTACTTC | CASSLLAAAPYEQYF
- | TRBJ1-4 | TRBV15 | 15 | - | TGTGCCACCAGCAGAGGCGGAGGGGCGTATGAAAAACTGTTTTTT | CATSRGGGAYEKLFF
- | TRBJ2-3 | TRBV7-3 | 18 | - | TGTGCCAGCAGCTTAATCGGTCAGGGGGGCAGGGGCACAGATACGCAGTATTTT | CASSLIGQGGRGTDTQYF
- | TRBJ2-3 | TRBV4-3 | 13 | once | TGCGCCAGCAGCCAAGAAGGAACCCAGGGGCAGTATTTT | CASSQEGTQGQYF
TRBD2 | TRBJ2-3 | TRBV9 | 13 | few | TGTGCCAGCAGCAGCGGGGACCCTGCCCCGCAGTATTTT | CASSSGDPAPQYF
TRBD2 | TRBJ2-7 | TRBV29-1 | 16 | - | TGCAGTCTCCAACCTTTGGGGCCTAGCGGGAGTTACGAGCAGTACTTC | CSLQPLGPSGSYEQYF
TRBD1 | TRBJ1-1 | TRBV15 | 15 | few | TGTGCCACCAGCAGTGGGGACAGGATGAACACTGAAGCTTTCTTT | CATSSGDRMNTEAFF
TRBD1 | TRBJ2-7 | TRBV28 | 15 | - | TGTGCCAGCAGTGACCAACAGGGGGCGAGAGTGGAGCAGTACTTC | CASSDQQGARVEQYF
TRBD2 | TRBJ2-5 | TRBV9 | 14 | - | TGTGCCAGCAGCCCAGGGACTAGCCTCGAGACCCAGTACTTC | CASSPGTSLETQYF
- | TRBJ2-1 | TRBV5-1 | 16 | - | TGCGCCAGCAGCTTGTCAGGGCACAGCTCCTACAATGAGCAGTTCTTC | CASSLSGHSSYNEQFF
TRBD2 | TRBJ2-3 | TRBV9 | 16 | - | TGTGCCAGCAGCGTAGCCGGGGGGGTTAGCACAGATACGCAGTATTTT | CASSVAGGVSTDTQYF
TRBD1 | TRBJ1-6 | TRBV28 | 18 | - | TGTGCCAGCAGTTTGGGGACAGGGATAGTCTCCTATAATTCACCCCTCCACTTT | CASSLGTGIVSYNSPLHF
TRBD1 | TRBJ2-1 | TRBV4-1 | 16 | - | TGCGCCAGCAGCCAGCTCAGGGGGACGGAAGTCAATGAGCAGTTCTTC | CASSQLRGTEVNEQFF
TRBD2 | TRBJ2-3 | TRBV7-3 | 14 | few | TGTGCCAGCAGCTTATTCGGGGGGGCAGATACGCAGTATTTT | CASSLFGGADTQYF
- | TRBJ1-1 | TRBV18 | 12 | - | TGTGCCAGCTCACCACTCTTCACTGAAGCTTTCTTT | CASSPLFTEAFF
- | TRBJ1-3 | TRBV28 | 14 | - | TGTGCCAGCAGCCTAGGGGGTTCTGGAAACACCATATATTTT | CASSLGGSGNTIYF
- | TRBJ2-7 | TRBV19 | 17 | - | TGTGCCAGTAGTATGTTTCCCAGGCAGGCCGGTGTGGACGAGCAGTACTTC | CASSMFPRQAGVDEQYF